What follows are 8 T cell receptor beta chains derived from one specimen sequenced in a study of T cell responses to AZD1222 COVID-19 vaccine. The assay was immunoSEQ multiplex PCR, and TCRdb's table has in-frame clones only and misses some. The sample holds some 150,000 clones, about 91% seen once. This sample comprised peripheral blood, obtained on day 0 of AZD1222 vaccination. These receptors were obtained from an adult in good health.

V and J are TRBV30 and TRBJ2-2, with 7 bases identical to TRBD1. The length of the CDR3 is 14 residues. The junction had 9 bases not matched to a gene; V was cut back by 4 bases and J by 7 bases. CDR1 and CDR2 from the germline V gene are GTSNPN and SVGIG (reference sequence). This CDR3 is CAWNRGRVNGELFF. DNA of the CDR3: TGTGCCTGGAACAGGGGTAGGGTAAACGGGGAGCTGTTTTTT.

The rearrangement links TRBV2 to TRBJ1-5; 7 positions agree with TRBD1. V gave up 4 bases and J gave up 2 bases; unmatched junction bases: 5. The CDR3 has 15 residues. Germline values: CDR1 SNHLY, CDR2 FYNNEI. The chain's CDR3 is CASSVDGQGNQPQHF. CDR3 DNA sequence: TGTGCCAGCAGTGTAGATGGACAGGGCAATCAGCCCCAGCATTTT. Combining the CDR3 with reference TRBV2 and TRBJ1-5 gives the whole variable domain EPEVTQTPSHQVTQMGQEVILRCVPISNHLYFYWYRQILGQKVEFLVSFYNNEISEKSEIFDDQFSVERPDGSNFTLKIRSTKLEDSAMYFCASSVDGQGNQPQHFGDGTRLSIL.

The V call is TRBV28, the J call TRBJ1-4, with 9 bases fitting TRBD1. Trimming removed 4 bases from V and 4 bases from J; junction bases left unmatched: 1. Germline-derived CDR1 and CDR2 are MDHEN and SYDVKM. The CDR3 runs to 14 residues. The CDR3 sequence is CASSWDRVNEKLFF. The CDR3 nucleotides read TGTGCCAGCAGTTGGGACAGGGTTAATGAAAAACTGTTTTTT.

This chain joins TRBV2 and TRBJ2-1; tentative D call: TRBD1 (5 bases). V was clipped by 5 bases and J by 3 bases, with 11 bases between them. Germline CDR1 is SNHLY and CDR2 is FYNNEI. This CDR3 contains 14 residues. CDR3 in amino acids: CASSRAGFYNEQFF. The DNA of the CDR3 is TGTGCCAGCAGTCGGGCAGGGTTCTACAATGAGCAGTTCTTC. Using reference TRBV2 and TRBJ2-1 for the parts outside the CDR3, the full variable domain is EPEVTQTPSHQVTQMGQEVILRCVPISNHLYFYWYRQILGQKVEFLVSFYNNEISEKSEIFDDQFSVERPDGSNFTLKIRSTKLEDSAMYFCASSRAGFYNEQFFGPGTRLTVL.

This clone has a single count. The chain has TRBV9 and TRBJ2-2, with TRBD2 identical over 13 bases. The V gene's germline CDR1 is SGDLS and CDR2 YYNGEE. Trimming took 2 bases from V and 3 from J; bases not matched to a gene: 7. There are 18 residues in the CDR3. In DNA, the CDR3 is TGTGCCAGCAGCGTCAGGACTAGCGGGAGTGGTGACACCGGGGAGCTGTTTTTT. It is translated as CASSVRTSGSGDTGELFF.

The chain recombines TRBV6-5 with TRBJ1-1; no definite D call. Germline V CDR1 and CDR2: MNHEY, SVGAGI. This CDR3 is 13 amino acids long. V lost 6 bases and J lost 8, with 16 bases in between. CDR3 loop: CASSRSLKGEAFF. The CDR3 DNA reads TGTGCCAGCAGCCGGTCCTTAAAAGGGGAAGCTTTCTTT.

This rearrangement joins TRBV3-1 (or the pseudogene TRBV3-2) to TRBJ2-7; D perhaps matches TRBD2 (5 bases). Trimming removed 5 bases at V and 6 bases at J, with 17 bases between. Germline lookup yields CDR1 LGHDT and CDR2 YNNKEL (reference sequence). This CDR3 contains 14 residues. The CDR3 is CASSARRAFGEQYF. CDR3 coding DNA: TGTGCCAGCAGCGCACGGCGGGCCTTCGGCGAGCAGTACTTC.

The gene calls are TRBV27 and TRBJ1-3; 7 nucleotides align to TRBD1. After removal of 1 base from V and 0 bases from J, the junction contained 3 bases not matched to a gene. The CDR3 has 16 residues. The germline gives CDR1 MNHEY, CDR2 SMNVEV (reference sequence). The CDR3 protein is CASSLLPGGSGNTIYF. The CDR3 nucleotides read TGTGCCAGCAGTTTATTACCAGGGGGCTCTGGAAACACCATATATTTT.